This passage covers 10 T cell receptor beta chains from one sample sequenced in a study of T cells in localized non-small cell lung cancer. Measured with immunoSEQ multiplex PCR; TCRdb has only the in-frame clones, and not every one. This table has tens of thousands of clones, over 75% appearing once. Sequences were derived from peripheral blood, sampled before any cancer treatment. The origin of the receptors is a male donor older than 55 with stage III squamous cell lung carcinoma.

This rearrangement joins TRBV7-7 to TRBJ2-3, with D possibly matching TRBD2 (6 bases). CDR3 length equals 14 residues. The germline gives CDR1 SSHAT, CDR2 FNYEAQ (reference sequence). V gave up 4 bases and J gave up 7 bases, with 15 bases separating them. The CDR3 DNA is TGTGCCAGCAGCTCGGGACTGGTGGGGTATACGCAGTATTTT. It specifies CASSSGLVGYTQYF. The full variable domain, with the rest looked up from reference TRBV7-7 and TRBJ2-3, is GAGVSQSPRYKVTKRGQDVTLRCDPISSHATLYWYQQALGQGPEFLTYFNYEAQPDKSGLPSDRFSAERPEGSISTLTIQRTEQRDSAMYRCASSSGLVGYTQYFGPGTRLTVL.

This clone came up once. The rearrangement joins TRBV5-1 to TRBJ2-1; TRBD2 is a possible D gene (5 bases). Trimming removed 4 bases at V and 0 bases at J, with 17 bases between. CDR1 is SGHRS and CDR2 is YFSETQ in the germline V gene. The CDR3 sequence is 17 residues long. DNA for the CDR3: TGCGCCAGCAGCCGGGATGGGAAGGCCGGCTCCTACAATGAGCAGTTCTTC. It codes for CASSRDGKAGSYNEQFF.

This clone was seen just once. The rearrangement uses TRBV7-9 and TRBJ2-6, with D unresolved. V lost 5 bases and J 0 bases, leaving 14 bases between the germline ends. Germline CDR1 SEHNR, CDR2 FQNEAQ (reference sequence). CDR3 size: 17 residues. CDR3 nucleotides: TGTGCCAGCAGCCCGACATTCCCGGTCTCTGGGGCCAACGTCCTGACTTTC. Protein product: CASSPTFPVSGANVLTF.

CDR3 residues: CASSLAAGSGNTIYF. For the CDR3, the DNA is TGCGCCAGCAGCTTGGCGGCGGGCTCTGGAAACACCATATATTTT. The rearrangement joins TRBV5-1 to TRBJ1-3; D uncertain. Germline assignment: CDR1 SGHRS and CDR2 YFSETQ. The length of the CDR3 is 15 residues. V was cut by 0 bases and J by 0 bases, with 7 bases left in between.

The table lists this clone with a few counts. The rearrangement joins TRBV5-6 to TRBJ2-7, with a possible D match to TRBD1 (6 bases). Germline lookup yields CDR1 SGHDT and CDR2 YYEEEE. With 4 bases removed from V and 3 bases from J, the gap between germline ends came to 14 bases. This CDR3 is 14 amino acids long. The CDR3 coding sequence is TGTGCCAGCAGCCAAAAGGGGGTAGTCTACGAGCAGTACTTC. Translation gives CASSQKGVVYEQYF.

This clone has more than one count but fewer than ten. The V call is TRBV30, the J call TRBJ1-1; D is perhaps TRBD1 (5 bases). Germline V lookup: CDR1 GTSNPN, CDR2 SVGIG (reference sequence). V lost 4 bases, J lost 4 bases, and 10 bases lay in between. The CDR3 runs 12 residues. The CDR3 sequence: CAWNGGTTEAFF. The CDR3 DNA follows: TGTGCCTGGAATGGAGGGACCACTGAAGCTTTCTTT.

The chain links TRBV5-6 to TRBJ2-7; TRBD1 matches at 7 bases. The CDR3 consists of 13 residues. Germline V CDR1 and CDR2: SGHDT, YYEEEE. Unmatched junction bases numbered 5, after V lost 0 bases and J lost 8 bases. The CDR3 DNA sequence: TGTGCCAGCAGCTTGGCGCAGGGGGTGAAGCAGTACTTC. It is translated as CASSLAQGVKQYF.

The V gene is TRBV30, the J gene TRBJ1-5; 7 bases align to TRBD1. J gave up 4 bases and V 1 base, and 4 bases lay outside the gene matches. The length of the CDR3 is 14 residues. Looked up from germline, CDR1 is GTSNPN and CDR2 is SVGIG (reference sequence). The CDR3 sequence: CAWSEAGGNQPQHF. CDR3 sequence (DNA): TGTGCCTGGAGTGAGGCAGGGGGGAATCAGCCCCAGCATTTT.

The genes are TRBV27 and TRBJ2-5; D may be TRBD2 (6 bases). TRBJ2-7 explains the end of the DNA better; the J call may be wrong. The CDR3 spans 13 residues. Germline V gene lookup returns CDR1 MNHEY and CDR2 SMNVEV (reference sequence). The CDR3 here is CASSLAGSNEQYF. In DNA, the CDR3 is TGTGCCAGCAGTTTAGCGGGAAGTAACGAGCAGTACTTC.

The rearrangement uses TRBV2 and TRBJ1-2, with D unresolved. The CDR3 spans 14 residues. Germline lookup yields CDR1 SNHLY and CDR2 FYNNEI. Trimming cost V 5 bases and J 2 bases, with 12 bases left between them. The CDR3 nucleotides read TGTGCCAGCAGTTCCCGGATCGAGAACTATGGCTACACCTTC. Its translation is CASSSRIENYGYTF. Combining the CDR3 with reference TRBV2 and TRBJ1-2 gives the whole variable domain EPEVTQTPSHQVTQMGQEVILRCVPISNHLYFYWYRQILGQKVEFLVSFYNNEISEKSEIFDDQFSVERPDGSNFTLKIRSTKLEDSAMYFCASSSRIENYGYTFGSGTRLTVV.